Sequencing of this T cell receptor (beta chain) was carried out in a study of cytomegalovirus exposure and HLA in healthy donors. The PCR used 60 Vbeta and 13 Jbeta primers. Measured with immunoSEQ multiplex PCR; TCRdb has only the in-frame clones, and not every one. The table shows 110,000 to 150,000 clones, with 70% to 85% occurring only once. Trimming took 6 bases from V and 5 from J; bases not matched to a gene: 17. This CDR3 has 18 amino acids. The germline V gene has CDR1 LNHDA and CDR2 SQIVND (reference sequence). The chain recombines TRBV19 with TRBJ2-1; TRBD1 agrees at 9 bases. The sequenced material came from PBMCs. The receptor's source is a middle-aged woman in good health and CMV-seronegative. For the CDR3, the DNA is TGTGCCAGTAGCCGGACAGGGGTTACCGGGACAGGGAACAATGAGCAGTTCTTC. It specifies CASSRTGVTGTGNNEQFF.